This T cell receptor (beta chain) is from a study of blood T cells in healthy people across ages. Broader study findings: Long-lived donors had more naive CD4+ cells and higher diversity than aged donors.

The ends were cut back, 0 bases at V and 2 bases at J, with 18 bases in the middle. The CDR3 is 18 amino acids. Germline loops: CDR1 SGHRS, CDR2 YFSETQ. Using a J-beta primer mix together with a sample-barcoded 5' primer, a second PCR was run for about 7 to 12 cycles. Via MiXCR, TCRdb re-called the 5' RACE reads, giving one row per CDR3 protein. The sample lists 1,500,000 or so distinct CDR3 sequences, 59% seen once, with about 6.3% in the top ten. Concerning this clonotype itself: What it recognizes is unknown.

The rearrangement uses TRBV5-1 and TRBJ2-1; TRBD2 might be the D (7 bases). Material: blood. This TCR was recovered from a man aged 18-30 years in good health. The CDR3 DNA reads as TGCGCCAGCAGCTTGGCCTCTAGGGGGGAGGGTGCCTACAATGAGCAGTTCTTC. It translates to CASSLASRGEGAYNEQFF.